These 30 T cell receptor beta chains were all obtained from the same sample, sequenced in a study of blood T cell repertoires in COVID-19. Clones were sequenced by immunoSEQ multiplex PCR, and TCRdb holds only the in-frame ones, with some missing. The table has approximately 260,000 clones, 75% to 95% seen once; the top ten hold approximately 1.9%. The sequenced material came from PBMCs or T cells enriched from blood (not recorded which). These receptors came from a woman under 30 who had recovered from COVID-19.

This chain links TRBV6-1 with TRBJ1-4; D remains unclear. Between the trimmed V and J ends, which lost 0 bases and 0 bases, there was a span of 5 bases. Germline CDR1 is MNHNS and CDR2 is SASEGT. The CDR3 is 15 amino acids. The CDR3 bases are TGTGCCAGCAGTGAAGCCCCGGCAACTAATGAAAAACTGTTTTTT. Protein product: CASSEAPATNEKLFF.

V usage is TRBV27 and J usage is TRBJ1-1; D is undetermined. Trimming took off 4 bases at V and 0 bases at J, with 9 bases between the two ends. The CDR3 totals 14 residues. Per germline, CDR1 MNHEY and CDR2 SMNVEV (reference sequence). This CDR3 reads CASSSHIMNTEAFF. Here the CDR3 DNA reads TGTGCCAGCAGTTCCCACATTATGAACACTGAAGCTTTCTTT.

This sequence joins TRBV6-6 and TRBJ1-6, with D possibly TRBD1 on 6 matching bases. Trimming pared 7 bases from V and 9 bases from J, leaving 19 bases between. The CDR3 totals 15 residues. The germline V gene encodes CDR1 MNHNY and CDR2 SVGAGI (reference sequence). CDR3 loop: CASTVPGQGISPLHF. The CDR3 coding sequence is TGTGCCAGCACCGTTCCAGGCCAGGGGATTTCACCCCTCCACTTT.

The genes are TRBV28 and TRBJ1-3; D is undetermined. V was trimmed by 3 bases and J by 2 bases, leaving 11 bases between them. The CDR3 runs to 15 residues. Germline-derived CDR1 and CDR2 are MDHEN and SYDVKM. In DNA, the CDR3 is TGTGCCAGCAGTTTCCCCCCGGGAACTGGAAACACCATATATTTT. It encodes CASSFPPGTGNTIYF.

This chain links TRBV5-8 with TRBJ1-2, with D possibly matching TRBD1 (6 bases). V lost 2 bases and J 6 bases, leaving 8 bases between the germline ends. Germline values: CDR1 SGHTS, CDR2 YDEGEE. CDR3 size: 12 residues. The DNA for the CDR3 is TGTGCCAGCAGCTTAGGGACACATGGCTACACCTTC. Its protein product is CASSLGTHGYTF.

J is TRBJ1-1 and V is TRBV27; TRBD1 matches 10 bases. The junction had 7 bases not matched to a gene; V was cut back by 7 bases and J by 2 bases. Germline values: CDR1 MNHEY, CDR2 SMNVEV (reference sequence). The CDR3 is made up of 15 amino acids. DNA for the CDR3: TGTGCCAGCACGGGACAGGGGAAAGGAAACACTGAAGCTTTCTTT. Protein product: CASTGQGKGNTEAFF.

The chain uses TRBV5-4 and TRBJ1-1; perhaps TRBD1 as D (6 bases). Germline V gene data show CDR1 as SGHNT and CDR2 as YYREEE (reference sequence). V gave up 4 bases and J gave up 2 bases, with 24 bases separating them. This CDR3 region has 18 residues. The CDR3 here is CASSPSGGRGGINTEAFF. In DNA, the CDR3 is TGTGCCAGCAGCCCCAGCGGGGGGCGCGGGGGGATCAACACTGAAGCTTTCTTT.

The J gene is TRBJ2-2, the V gene TRBV5-1, with 10 bases that match TRBD2. V dropped 1 base and J dropped 4; count of bases not matched to a gene: 13. Germline V gene sequence: CDR1 SGHRS, CDR2 YFSETQ. The CDR3 loop spans 19 amino acids. In DNA form, the CDR3 reads TGCGCCAGCAGCTTGACTAGCGGGATACGAGTAGGGGGCACCGGGGAGCTGTTTTTT. Protein product: CASSLTSGIRVGGTGELFF.

This chain joins TRBV3-1 (or the pseudogene TRBV3-2) and TRBJ2-1; 8 bases align to TRBD2. Looked up from germline, CDR1 is LGHDT and CDR2 is YNNKEL (reference sequence). J lost 1 base, V lost 2 bases, and 4 bases had no gene match. The CDR3 has 16 amino acids. The CDR3 region is CASSQISGSSYNEQFF. CDR3 in DNA: TGTGCCAGCAGCCAAATAAGCGGGAGTTCCTACAATGAGCAGTTCTTC.

In its sample, this clone was seen once. The chain has TRBV28 and TRBJ1-5, with 8 nucleotides matching TRBD1. Germline loops: CDR1 MDHEN, CDR2 SYDVKM. This CDR3 has 14 residues. J was trimmed by 9 bases and V by 4 bases; bases with no gene match: 8. The CDR3 nucleotides read TGTGCCAGCAGTTCAAGACAGGGGACTGGGCCCCAGCATTTT. This gives the protein CASSSRQGTGPQHF.

As to this clone: An end of the junction differs from the germline gene, which may be a read error. This chain connects TRBV9 to TRBJ1-1; D ambiguous. The CDR3 consists of 12 residues. CDR1 is SGDLS and CDR2 is YYNGEE in the germline V gene. This CDR3 reads CASSLPNAEAFF. The DNA of the CDR3 is TGTGCCAGCAGCCTACCGAACGCTGAAGCTTTCTTT.

This chain connects TRBV19 to TRBJ1-2; D remains unclear. V was clipped by 3 bases and J by 6 bases, with 14 bases between them. The CDR3 covers 14 residues. Germline V gives CDR1 LNHDA, CDR2 SQIVND (reference sequence). The CDR3 DNA reads as TGTGCCAGTAGTATTGTCATCGGAGACCATGGCTACACCTTC. The encoded protein is CASSIVIGDHGYTF.

This clone appeared once. This may be a read error, as it is one base from a much larger clone. The rearrangement links TRBV11-3 to TRBJ2-1, with TRBD2 matching 11 bases. V trimming: 3 bases; J trimming: 3 bases; junction bases outside the gene matches: 1. Germline V lookup: CDR1 SGHNT, CDR2 YENEEA. The CDR3 is 15 amino acids. DNA for the CDR3: TGTGCCAGCAGCTTCGGGACTAGCGGCTACAATGAGCAGTTCTTC. This codes for CASSFGTSGYNEQFF.

The chain combines TRBV3-1 (or the pseudogene TRBV3-2) with TRBJ2-7, with D tentatively TRBD2 (6 bases). Trimming took 4 bases from V and 0 from J, leaving 13 bases between them. The germline gives CDR1 LGHDT, CDR2 YNNKEL (reference sequence). This CDR3 spans 15 amino acids. The CDR3 here is CASSRRGLSSYEQYF. The CDR3 nucleotides are TGTGCCAGCAGCCGGAGGGGACTGAGCTCCTACGAGCAGTACTTC.

CDR3 residues: CASSTPGEAPHSPLHF. The CDR3, as DNA: TGTGCCAGCAGCACTCCGGGAGAAGCACCTCATTCACCCCTCCACTTT. The rearrangement joins TRBV6-2 or TRBV6-3 to TRBJ1-6; D unresolved. Germline CDR1 MNHEY, CDR2 SVGEGT. This CDR3 contains 16 residues. Trimming pared 6 bases from V and 8 bases from J, leaving 20 bases between.

The J gene is TRBJ2-7, the V gene TRBV7-8, with 9 bases matching TRBD2. Per the germline V gene, CDR1 is SGHVS and CDR2 is FQNEAQ. Trimming removed 0 bases from V and 3 bases from J; junction bases left unmatched: 3. The CDR3 has 15 amino acids. CDR3 sequence: CASSLAEAGGYEQYF. CDR3 DNA sequence: TGTGCCAGCAGCTTAGCTGAAGCGGGGGGCTACGAGCAGTACTTC.

The chain combines TRBV7-2 with TRBJ1-6; perhaps TRBD1 as D (6 bases). Germline CDR1 and CDR2: SGHTA and FQGNSA. The V and J ends lost 2 bases and 3 bases respectively, with 11 bases between them. The length of the CDR3 is 16 residues. DNA of the CDR3: TGTGCCAGCAGCTTAAACCAGGGGTTCTATAATTCACCCCTCCACTTT. Its translation: CASSLNQGFYNSPLHF. The full variable domain, completed using reference TRBV7-2 and TRBJ1-6, is GAGVSQSPSNKVTEKGKDVELRCDPISGHTALYWYRQSLGQGLEFLIYFQGNSAPDKSGLPSDRFSAERTGGSVSTLTIQRTQQEDSAVYLCASSLNQGFYNSPLHFGNGTRLTVT.

The chain recombines TRBV18 with TRBJ2-5; 10 bases match TRBD2. This CDR3 comprises 16 residues. CDR1 and CDR2 (germline): KGHSH, LQKENI. Unmatched junction bases numbered 8, after V lost 3 bases and J lost 4 bases. Written as DNA, the CDR3 is TGTGCCAGCTCACCGCTTAGCGGGGGGCTGCTAGAGACCCAGTACTTC. It codes for CASSPLSGGLLETQYF.

This chain connects TRBV5-1 to TRBJ2-2; TRBD1 matches at 7 bases. Germline V gene sequence: CDR1 SGHRS, CDR2 YFSETQ. The V and J ends lost 4 bases and 6 bases, in that order; junction bases with no gene match: 6. The CDR3 consists of 14 residues. CDR3 in DNA: TGCGCCAGCAGCCCCTGGGACAGTCCCGGGGAGCTGTTTTTT. It yields the protein CASSPWDSPGELFF.

The chain couples TRBV6-6 to TRBJ2-1, with D possibly TRBD1 on 5 matching bases. Germline-derived CDR1 and CDR2 are MNHNY and SVGAGI (reference sequence). This CDR3 spans 16 amino acids. V lost 7 bases to trimming and J lost 0 bases, with 16 bases between them. The CDR3 sequence is CASTRRAQSSYNEQFF. CDR3 DNA sequence: TGTGCCAGCACCCGCAGGGCGCAAAGCTCCTACAATGAGCAGTTCTTC.

The chain employs TRBV5-4 and TRBJ1-1, with TRBD1 matching 8 bases. Germline-derived CDR1 and CDR2 are SGHNT and YYREEE (reference sequence). This CDR3 has 15 amino acids. V gave up 2 bases and J gave up 1 base; unmatched junction bases: 4. The CDR3 region has the DNA TGTGCCAGCAGCTTACTACAGGGGGGGAACACTGAAGCTTTCTTT. Encoded protein: CASSLLQGGNTEAFF.

The chain carries TRBV6-5 and TRBJ2-3, with unresolved D. From germline, CDR1 is MNHEY and CDR2 SVGAGI. With 1 base removed from V and 6 bases from J, the gap between germline ends came to 8 bases. This CDR3 has 13 amino acids. Written as DNA, the CDR3 is TGTGCCAGCAGTTACTTTCCCGGGGATACGCAGTATTTT. Amino acids: CASSYFPGDTQYF.

This clone was seen a single time. The chain employs TRBV10-3 and TRBJ2-5; D unresolved. CDR3 length equals 15 residues. The germline gives CDR1 ENHRY, CDR2 SYGVKD. Between the trimmed V and J ends, which lost 8 bases and 2 bases, there was a span of 18 bases. The CDR3 nucleotides read TGTGCCATCTCCAGCCGGTCGACTGAACAAGAGACCCAGTACTTC. As protein: CAISSRSTEQETQYF.

A single count supports this clone. V is TRBV28 and J is TRBJ1-6, with TRBD1 identical over 7 bases. The CDR3 is 16 amino acids. The trim removed 3 bases at V and 7 bases at J, leaving 9 bases unmatched. Germline CDR1 and CDR2: MDHEN and SYDVKM. The CDR3 nucleotides are TGTGCCAGCAGTTTGGCAGGGGGGACATACAATTCACCCCTCCACTTT. This sequence encodes CASSLAGGTYNSPLHF.

The chain employs TRBV10-3 and TRBJ1-2, with TRBD1 matching 8 bases. The germline gives CDR1 ENHRY, CDR2 SYGVKD. The CDR3 has 15 amino acids. Trimming at V came to 4 bases and at J to 2 bases, leaving 6 bases not matched to a gene. CDR3 protein: CAISARTGSNYGYTF. The CDR3 nucleotides read TGTGCCATCAGTGCACGGACAGGGTCCAACTATGGCTACACCTTC.

The rearrangement links TRBV19 to TRBJ1-4; D perhaps matches TRBD1 (6 bases). Germline loops: CDR1 LNHDA, CDR2 SQIVND (reference sequence). This CDR3 contains 14 residues. With 6 bases removed from V and 7 bases from J, the gap between germline ends came to 15 bases. CDR3 amino acids: CASRKDSGFEKLFF. The CDR3 DNA reads TGTGCCAGTAGGAAGGACAGCGGATTTGAAAAACTGTTTTTT. Using reference TRBV19 and TRBJ1-4 for the parts outside the CDR3, the full variable domain is DGGITQSPKYLFRKEGQNVTLSCEQNLNHDAMYWYRQDPGQGLRLIYYSQIVNDFQKGDIAEGYSVSREKKESFPLTVTSAQKNPTAFYLCASRKDSGFEKLFFGSGTQLSVL.

In this sample, this clone turned up once. This chain uses TRBV10-3 with TRBJ1-5; D is unclear. Between the trimmed V and J ends, which lost 11 bases and 1 base, there was a span of 9 bases. CDR1 is ENHRY and CDR2 is SYGVKD in the germline V gene. The CDR3 contains 12 residues. The CDR3 protein is CALPSSNQPQHF. DNA of the CDR3: TGTGCCCTCCCTTCGAGCAATCAGCCCCAGCATTTT.

This rearrangement joins TRBV5-1 to TRBJ1-2; D unresolved. The CDR3 runs to 13 residues. The V and J ends lost 0 bases and 7 bases respectively, with 10 bases between them. Germline values: CDR1 SGHRS, CDR2 YFSETQ. The CDR3: CASSLAFTGGYTF. CDR3 DNA sequence: TGCGCCAGCAGCTTGGCCTTCACGGGTGGCTACACCTTC.

This chain uses TRBV5-6 with TRBJ2-3; the D gene is possibly TRBD1 (6 bases). V gave up 4 bases and J gave up 4 bases, with 19 bases separating them. CDR1 SGHDT and CDR2 YYEEEE come from the germline V gene. The CDR3 sequence is 16 residues long. The chain's CDR3 is CASSDVLTGGADTQYF. As DNA, the CDR3 is TGTGCCAGCAGCGATGTCCTGACAGGAGGCGCAGATACGCAGTATTTT.

This clone was observed a few times. The J gene is TRBJ2-7, the V gene TRBV11-2; D call uncertain. Per the germline V gene, CDR1 is SGHAT and CDR2 is FQNNGV. CDR3 length: 13 amino acids. The V end was cut by 2 bases, the J end by 3 bases, with 8 bases between. CDR3 DNA sequence: TGTGCCAGCAGCTTAACAGCAAACTACGAGCAGTACTTC. This gives the protein CASSLTANYEQYF. Full variable domain (missing parts from reference TRBV11-2 and TRBJ2-7): EAGVAQSPRYKIIEKRQSVAFWCNPISGHATLYWYQQILGQGPKLLIQFQNNGVVDDSQLPKDRFSAERLKGVDSTLKIQPAKLEDSAVYLCASSLTANYEQYFGPGTRLTVT.